These T cell receptor beta chains were read from a single sample in a study of T cell changes during pregnancy in multiple sclerosis. TCRdb keeps only in-frame clones here, not all; method: immunoSEQ multiplex PCR. This sample has about 70,000 clones, with over 90% found just once. The source material was CD4+ T cells from peripheral blood mononuclear cells, sampled after pregnancy. The source of these receptors is a female donor with multiple sclerosis, enrolled in a pregnancy study. The CDR3 runs from the conserved cysteine through the conserved F or W. A D gene is named only where the DNA matches it firmly. The listing skips clone size in some rows; elsewhere it reads once, few, many or a size class.

clone size,D gene,V gene,J gene,CDR3 DNA,CDR3 protein
NA,TRBD2,TRBV7-3,TRBJ2-5,TGTGCCAGCAGCTACGGGGGGGAGACCCAGTACTTC,CASSYGGETQYF
NA,NA,TRBV6-5,TRBJ2-1,TGTGCCAGCAGTCGCTCCTACAATGAGCAGTTCTTC,CASSRSYNEQFF
NA,NA,TRBV6-5,TRBJ1-5,TGTGCCAGCAGTTACGGGGGGGCTAATCAGCCCCAGCATTTT,CASSYGGANQPQHF
NA,NA,TRBV28,TRBJ2-5,TGTGCCAGCAGTCCCAGGTTAACCCGGGGAGAGACCCAGTACTTC,CASSPRLTRGETQYF
NA,TRBD1,TRBV5-1,TRBJ2-7,TGCGCCAGCAGGTCCCGGGACAGGTATGAAGAGCAGTACTTC,CASRSRDRYEEQYF
NA,TRBD2,TRBV9,TRBJ2-3,TGTGCCAGCAGCCCTCGAGCGGGGGGCACAGATACGCAGTATTTT,CASSPRAGGTDTQYF
NA,TRBD2,TRBV27,TRBJ2-3,TGTGCCAGCAGTATTTCGACTAGCGGGAGAAAAAGAGATACGCAGTATTTT,CASSISTSGRKRDTQYF
NA,NA,TRBV6-1,TRBJ2-2,TGTGCCAGCAGTGAACTCAGTAACACCGGGGAGCTGTTTTTT,CASSELSNTGELFF
NA,NA,TRBV18,TRBJ1-1,TGTGCCAGCTCACCAGCCCGGGATCCGAACACTGAAGCTTTCTTT,CASSPARDPNTEAFF
NA,NA,TRBV2,TRBJ1-1,TGTGCCAGCAGGGAAACAGAGGGTTTGGCTGAAGCTTTCTTT,CASRETEGLAEAFF
NA,TRBD1,TRBV7-2,TRBJ1-2,TGTGCCAGCAGCCTACCGGGACAGCTCTATGGCTACACCTTC,CASSLPGQLYGYTF
NA,NA,TRBV5-1,TRBJ1-6,TGCGCCAGCAGCGAGGGGTCGGGGCGGAGGGATAATTCACCCCTCCACTTT,CASSEGSGRRDNSPLHF
once,NA,TRBV7-3,TRBJ1-1,TGTGCCAGCAGCTTTCGGGGAAACACTGAAGCTTTCTTT,CASSFRGNTEAFF
NA,NA,TRBV10-3,TRBJ2-3,TGTGCCATCAGTGAGTCGACTCTGACGGGAGCAGATACGCAGTATTTT,CAISESTLTGADTQYF
NA,TRBD1,TRBV14,TRBJ1-1,TGTGCCAGCAGCCACGGAGGACAGGGAGCGGAAGCTTTCTTT,CASSHGGQGAEAFF
NA,NA,TRBV30,TRBJ1-2,TGTGCCTGGGATAGGGGCGGCTACACCTTC,CAWDRGGYTF
NA,TRBD1,TRBV7-9,TRBJ1-3,TGTGCCAGCAGCTCGGGCGGGACAGGGAAGTTCTCTGGAAACACCATATATTTT,CASSSGGTGKFSGNTIYF
NA,TRBD2,TRBV28,TRBJ2-7,TGTGCCAGCAGTGGGCTAGCGGTCTACGAGCAGTACTTC,CASSGLAVYEQYF
NA,TRBD2,TRBV7-2,TRBJ2-2,TGTGCCAGCAGATTCTCTAGCGGGGGGGCAGGTACCGGGGAGCTGTTTTTT,CASRFSSGGAGTGELFF
NA,TRBD1,TRBV11-2,TRBJ1-4,TGTGCCAGCAGCTGGACAGGGAATGAAAAACTGTTTTTT,CASSWTGNEKLFF
NA,NA,TRBV6-5,TRBJ2-3,TGTGCCAGCAGTGCTAGGACTAGCACAGATACGCAGTATTTT,CASSARTSTDTQYF
NA,NA,TRBV7-8,TRBJ1-5,TGTGCCAGCAGCTTAGGTCTAGGGAGGAGCAATCAGCCCCAGCATTTT,CASSLGLGRSNQPQHF
NA,TRBD1,TRBV29-1,TRBJ2-3,TGCAGCGTTGAGACAGGGGTGGCAGATACGCAGTATTTT,CSVETGVADTQYF
NA,TRBD1,TRBV28,TRBJ1-2,TGTGCCAGCAGCCAATTTACAGGGGGCGGTTCTTTGGGCTACACCTTC,CASSQFTGGGSLGYTF
few,NA,TRBV9,TRBJ1-1,TGTGCCAGCAGCGTAGGGCCCGGTAGGGAGGGAATGAACACTGAAGCTTTCTTT,CASSVGPGREGMNTEAFF
NA,NA,TRBV18,TRBJ2-3,TGTGCCAGCTCACCCGCCTTACTAGAAGGCACAGATACGCAGTATTTT,CASSPALLEGTDTQYF
NA,TRBD1,TRBV5-3,TRBJ2-4,TGTGCCAGAAGCTTGATCGAAGAGGACAGGGACGCCAAAAACATTCAGTACTTC,CARSLIEEDRDAKNIQYF
NA,TRBD2,TRBV5-1,TRBJ2-3,TGCGCCAGCAGCCCGGGACTAGCGGGAGGACCTAGCACAGATACGCAGTATTTT,CASSPGLAGGPSTDTQYF
once,TRBD1,TRBV14,TRBJ2-1,TGTGCCAGCAGCCGGGACAGCACCTACAATGAGCAGTTCTTC,CASSRDSTYNEQFF
NA,NA,TRBV11-2,TRBJ2-1,TGTGCCAGCAGCTCTCCCGTCCAGATCTCCTACAATGAGCAGTTCTTC,CASSSPVQISYNEQFF
once,TRBD1,TRBV5-1,TRBJ2-5,TGCGCCAGCAGCAGCCCGGACAGGGAAGAGACCCAGTACTTC,CASSSPDREETQYF
NA,TRBD2,TRBV7-9,TRBJ2-7,TGTGCCAGCAGCCCCAACCGGGGGGTCCCTTCCCCCTACGAGCAGTACTTC,CASSPNRGVPSPYEQYF